Listed below are T cell receptor beta chains from one sample, sequenced in a study of T cell repertoires in cytomegalovirus infection. These TCRs are of unknown antigen specificity. MiXCR was run by TCRdb on the reads, yielding one entry per CDR3 protein. This table holds 71,000 or so distinct CDR3 sequences, approximately 22% found once. The sequencing here drew on CD8+ T cells from cultured PBMCs, taken from culture after CMV antigen stimulation. These receptors all come from a human donor in good health (CMV status not recorded). Some clones in this sample may be carry-over from other donors' samples. Both conserved end residues are part of each CDR3. D genes are given only for firm matches.

v_call	j_call	d_call	cdr3_aa
TRBV7-2	TRBJ1-6	TRBD1	CASRDRANSPLHF
TRBV7-8	TRBJ1-5	NA	CASSPKSESPSNQPQHF
TRBV4-1	TRBJ1-2	TRBD1	CASSQDPGQNYGYTF
TRBV7-2	TRBJ2-4	NA	CASSLAGRKNIQYF
TRBV19	TRBJ1-1	NA	CASSIAGTWNTEAFF
TRBV7-8	TRBJ2-3	NA	CASSEGDWGTDTQYF
TRBV28	TRBJ2-7	NA	CASSFVGGTYEQYF
TRBV5-6	TRBJ1-2	NA	CASSLIEGRTDYGYTF
TRBV6-5	TRBJ2-2	TRBD1	CASSPTGTGGTGELFF
TRBV7-2	TRBJ1-2	NA	CASSLWESLEGYTF
TRBV25-1	TRBJ1-1	NA	CASSESLGGLKNTEAFF
TRBV7-9	TRBJ1-2	NA	CASSASRGYGYTF
TRBV29-1	TRBJ2-4	NA	CSVDGGLSGSQYF
TRBV7-8	TRBJ2-3	NA	CASSPEVAGGTDTQYF
TRBV13	TRBJ1-3	NA	CASSYGLKGNTIYF
TRBV19	TRBJ2-1	TRBD2	CASSTTSGVYNEQFF
TRBV28	TRBJ1-1	TRBD1	CASSLGYRTGGLNEAFF
TRBV5-1	TRBJ1-4	NA	CASSPLGATNEKLFF
TRBV7-2	TRBJ2-7	NA	CASSYQSYEQYF
TRBV6-8	TRBJ2-5	TRBD2	CASSSSGGLETQYF
TRBV6-1	TRBJ1-5	NA	CASSGGPRRNQPQHF
TRBV4-2	TRBJ1-1	TRBD1	CASSQRGTGVMNTEAFF
TRBV28	TRBJ2-3	NA	CASSPTSLLDTQYF
TRBV5-5	TRBJ2-7	TRBD1	CASSSPFEGATYEQYF
TRBV12-5	TRBJ1-1	NA	CASGMDGTEAFF